The 11 T cell receptor beta chains listed next were all sequenced from one sample in a study of OX40 agonist ivuxolimab in advanced cancers. Repertoires were generated with immunoSEQ multiplex PCR, while TCRdb's copy carries only in-frame clones and drops some. Among about 100,000 clones, approximately 90% were seen once, and the ten largest hold less than 0.2%. Sequences were derived from CD4+ or CD8+ T cells sorted from blood, sampled in a trial of the OX40 agonist ivuxolimab. The receptors shown here come from an adult with an advanced solid tumor such as melanoma, head and neck, liver or kidney cancer.

This rearrangement joins TRBV6-1 to TRBJ1-1; TRBD1 is a possible D gene (5 bases). The V gene lost 5 bases and the J gene lost 4 bases, with 11 bases spanning the gap. Germline CDR1 is MNHNS and CDR2 is SASEGT. The CDR3 is 13 residues long. The CDR3 bases are TGTGCCAGCAGTCCCAGGGTAGGCACTGAAGCTTTCTTT. Protein: CASSPRVGTEAFF.

J is TRBJ2-7 and V is TRBV7-2; D ambiguous. Germline V gives CDR1 SGHTA, CDR2 FQGNSA. V lost 5 bases and J 7 bases, leaving 12 bases between the germline ends. The CDR3 contains 12 residues. The CDR3 sequence is CASSRPGVEQYF. The CDR3 coding sequence is TGTGCCAGCAGCCGGCCCGGTGTGGAGCAGTACTTC. The variable domain in full, completed from reference TRBV7-2 and TRBJ2-7, reads GAGVSQSPSNKVTEKGKDVELRCDPISGHTALYWYRQSLGQGLEFLIYFQGNSAPDKSGLPSDRFSAERTGGSVSTLTIQRTQQEDSAVYLCASSRPGVEQYFGPGTRLTVT.

The chain combines TRBV25-1 with TRBJ2-7; TRBD1 might be the D (6 bases). CDR1 and CDR2 (germline): MGHDK, SYGVNS. This CDR3 contains 12 residues. With 4 bases removed from V and 4 bases from J, the gap between germline ends came to 8 bases. In DNA form, the CDR3 reads TGTGCCAGCAGTGGGACAGTTTACGAGCAGTACTTC. This encodes CASSGTVYEQYF.

The rearrangement links TRBV29-1 to TRBJ2-3; 10 bases match TRBD2. Per the germline V gene, CDR1 is SQVTM and CDR2 is ANQGSEA. CDR3 length: 13 amino acids. After removal of 6 bases from V and 6 bases from J, the junction contained 6 bases not matched to a gene. For the CDR3, the DNA is TGCAGCGTCTCTAGCGGGAGAGGTGATACGCAGTATTTT. It translates to CSVSSGRGDTQYF.

The chain couples TRBV5-4 to TRBJ2-5; D may correspond to TRBD1 or TRBD2 (6 bases each). V was cut by 4 bases and J by 5 bases, with 27 bases left in between. The CDR3 sequence is 18 residues long. Germline assignment: CDR1 SGHNT and CDR2 YYREEE (reference sequence). The CDR3 DNA sequence: TGTGCCAGCAGCCCAGGGGAGGTTGGGCCCTTGGCCTGGGAGACCCAGTACTTC. This sequence encodes CASSPGEVGPLAWETQYF.

This clone has only one observation. J is TRBJ2-7 and V is TRBV4-1, with TRBD1 matching 9 bases. V gave up 1 base and J gave up 5 bases; unmatched junction bases: 9. This CDR3 is built from 16 residues. The germline V gene has CDR1 MGHRA and CDR2 YSYEKL. The DNA for the CDR3 is TGCGCCAGCAGCCAAGTTACCGGGACAGGGTCCCACGAGCAGTACTTC. Protein: CASSQVTGTGSHEQYF.

The rearrangement links TRBV2 to TRBJ2-3, with 8 positions matching TRBD2. The CDR3 is 16 amino acids. Germline loops: CDR1 SNHLY, CDR2 FYNNEI. The trim removed 3 bases at V and 5 bases at J, leaving 10 bases unmatched. The CDR3, as DNA: TGTGCCAGCAGTGACCCTAGCGGGTCACGGGGAGATACGCAGTATTTT. Its protein product is CASSDPSGSRGDTQYF.

This clone has a single count. The chain uses TRBV5-6 and TRBJ2-1; 7 bases match TRBD1. Germline V gives CDR1 SGHDT, CDR2 YYEEEE. The CDR3 is 15 residues long. J gave up 0 bases and V 1 base, and 1 base lay outside the gene matches. The CDR3 is CASSLQGDSYNEQFF. Written as DNA, the CDR3 is TGTGCCAGCAGCTTGCAGGGGGACTCCTACAATGAGCAGTTCTTC.

The chain recombines TRBV5-1 with TRBJ2-4; D assignment may be TRBD1 or TRBD2 (5 bases each). Looked up from germline, CDR1 is SGHRS and CDR2 is YFSETQ. The CDR3 loop spans 13 amino acids. Trimming removed 8 bases from V and 5 bases from J, with 14 bases in between. CDR3 sequence (DNA): TGCGCCAGTAAGTCGGGGCCGGAAAACATTCAGTACTTC. Its translation: CASKSGPENIQYF.

J is TRBJ2-7 and V is TRBV7-8; 10 bases fit TRBD1. The germline V gene encodes CDR1 SGHVS and CDR2 FQNEAQ. CDR3 size: 18 residues. V trimming: 3 bases; J trimming: 0 bases; junction bases outside the gene matches: 11. This CDR3 is CASSLGIGTGVSSYEQYF. The CDR3 DNA reads as TGTGCCAGCAGCTTGGGGATTGGGACAGGGGTGAGCTCCTACGAGCAGTACTTC. Based on the CDR3 plus reference TRBV7-8 and TRBJ2-7, the full variable domain is GAGVSQSPRYKVAKRGQDVALRCDPISGHVSLFWYQQALGQGPEFLTYFQNEAQLDKSGLPSDRFFAERPEGSVSTLKIQRTQQEDSAVYLCASSLGIGTGVSSYEQYFGPGTRLTVT.

The chain employs TRBV5-1 and TRBJ2-1; TRBD1 matches at 10 bases. CDR1 SGHRS and CDR2 YFSETQ come from the germline V gene. Trimming removed 2 bases from V and 3 bases from J; junction bases left unmatched: 5. There are 16 residues in the CDR3. The CDR3 coding sequence is TGCGCCAGCAGCTTAGCGACAGGGGGCCGCTACAATGAGCAGTTCTTC. It specifies CASSLATGGRYNEQFF.